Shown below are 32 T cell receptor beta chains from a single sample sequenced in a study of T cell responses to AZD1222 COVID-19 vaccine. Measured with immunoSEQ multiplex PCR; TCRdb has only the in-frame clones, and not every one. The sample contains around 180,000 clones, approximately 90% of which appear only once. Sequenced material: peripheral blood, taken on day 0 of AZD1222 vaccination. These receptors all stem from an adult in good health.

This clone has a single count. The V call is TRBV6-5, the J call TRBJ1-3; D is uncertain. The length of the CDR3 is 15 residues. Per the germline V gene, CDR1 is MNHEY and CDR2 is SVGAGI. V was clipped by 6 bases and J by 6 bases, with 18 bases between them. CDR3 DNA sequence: TGTGCCAGCAGCTACGGACGGTTTAACAAAAACACCATATATTTT. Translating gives CASSYGRFNKNTIYF.

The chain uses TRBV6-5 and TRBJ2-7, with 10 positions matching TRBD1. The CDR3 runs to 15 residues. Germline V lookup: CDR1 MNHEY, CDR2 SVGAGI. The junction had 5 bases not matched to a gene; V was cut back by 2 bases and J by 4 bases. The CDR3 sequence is CASSYHGQGEYEQYF. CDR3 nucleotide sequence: TGTGCCAGCAGTTACCACGGACAGGGGGAATACGAGCAGTACTTC.

The CDR3 spells CASSGRGPEQYF. Written as DNA, the CDR3 is TGTGCCAGCAGCGGCAGGGGGCCCGAGCAGTACTTC. The genes are TRBV9 and TRBJ2-7, with 8 bases identical to TRBD1. V was pared by 3 bases and J by 6 bases, with 2 bases of the junction left unmatched. Germline assignment: CDR1 SGDLS and CDR2 YYNGEE. This CDR3 has 12 residues.

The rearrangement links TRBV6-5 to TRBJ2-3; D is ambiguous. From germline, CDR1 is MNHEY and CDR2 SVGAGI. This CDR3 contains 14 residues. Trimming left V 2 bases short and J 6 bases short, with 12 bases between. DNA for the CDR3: TGTGCCAGCAGTTACGTGGCCTACCAGGATACGCAGTATTTT. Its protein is CASSYVAYQDTQYF.

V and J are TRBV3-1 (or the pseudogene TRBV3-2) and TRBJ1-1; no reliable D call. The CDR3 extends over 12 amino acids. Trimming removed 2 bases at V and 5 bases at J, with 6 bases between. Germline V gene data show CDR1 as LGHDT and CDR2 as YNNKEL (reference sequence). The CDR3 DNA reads TGTGCCAGCAGCCAATGGGGTACTGAAGCTTTCTTT. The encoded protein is CASSQWGTEAFF.

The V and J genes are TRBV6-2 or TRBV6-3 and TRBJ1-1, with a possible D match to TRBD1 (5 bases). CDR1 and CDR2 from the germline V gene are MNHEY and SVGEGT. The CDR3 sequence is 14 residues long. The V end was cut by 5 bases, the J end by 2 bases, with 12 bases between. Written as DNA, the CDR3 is TGTGCCAGCAGTGATCCGGGGCCAAACACTGAAGCTTTCTTT. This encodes CASSDPGPNTEAFF.

CDR3 residues: CASSIFRENTEAFF. Here the CDR3 DNA reads TGTGCCAGTAGTATCTTCAGGGAGAACACTGAAGCTTTCTTT. The chain recombines TRBV19 with TRBJ1-1; D is possibly TRBD1 (5 bases). The germline V and J ends were trimmed by 3 bases and 1 base, with 9 bases remaining between them. CDR3 size: 14 residues. Germline V gene lookup returns CDR1 LNHDA and CDR2 SQIVND (reference sequence). Supplemented by reference TRBV19 and TRBJ1-1, the full variable domain reads DGGITQSPKYLFRKEGQNVTLSCEQNLNHDAMYWYRQDPGQGLRLIYYSQIVNDFQKGDIAEGYSVSREKKESFPLTVTSAQKNPTAFYLCASSIFRENTEAFFGQGTRLTVV.

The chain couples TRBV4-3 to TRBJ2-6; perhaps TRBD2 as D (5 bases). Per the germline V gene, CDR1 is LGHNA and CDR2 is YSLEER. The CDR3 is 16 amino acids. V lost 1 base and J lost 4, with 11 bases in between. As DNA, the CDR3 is TGCGCCAGCAGCCAAGTCACGGGGTTAGGGGCCAACGTCCTGACTTTC. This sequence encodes CASSQVTGLGANVLTF.

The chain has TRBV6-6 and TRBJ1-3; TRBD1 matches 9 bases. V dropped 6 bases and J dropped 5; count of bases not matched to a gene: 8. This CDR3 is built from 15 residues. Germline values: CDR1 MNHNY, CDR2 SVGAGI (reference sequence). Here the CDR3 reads CASRQAGQGRNTIYF. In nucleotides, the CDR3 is TGTGCCAGCAGACAGGCGGGACAGGGAAGAAACACCATATATTTT.

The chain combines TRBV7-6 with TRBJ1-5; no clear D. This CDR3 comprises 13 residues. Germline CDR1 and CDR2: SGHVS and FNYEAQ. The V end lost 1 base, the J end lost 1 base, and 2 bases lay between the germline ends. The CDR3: CASSLESNQPQHF. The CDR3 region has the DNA TGTGCCAGCAGCTTAGAGAGCAATCAGCCCCAGCATTTT.

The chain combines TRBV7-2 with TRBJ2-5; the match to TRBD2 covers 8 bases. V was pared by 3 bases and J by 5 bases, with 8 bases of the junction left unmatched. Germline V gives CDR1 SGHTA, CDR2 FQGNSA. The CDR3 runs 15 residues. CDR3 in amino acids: CASSLRFGGAETQYF. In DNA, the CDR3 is TGTGCCAGCAGCTTGCGCTTCGGGGGGGCGGAGACCCAGTACTTC.

The CDR3 bases are TGTGCCACCAGCACCGTAGATTCTGAGCAGTTCTTC. Translated, it gives CATSTVDSEQFF. This rearrangement joins TRBV15 to TRBJ2-1; D is undetermined. The CDR3 extends over 12 amino acids. The V end lost 4 bases, the J end lost 9 bases, and 10 bases lay between the germline ends. Germline assignment: CDR1 LNHNV and CDR2 YYDKDF (reference sequence).

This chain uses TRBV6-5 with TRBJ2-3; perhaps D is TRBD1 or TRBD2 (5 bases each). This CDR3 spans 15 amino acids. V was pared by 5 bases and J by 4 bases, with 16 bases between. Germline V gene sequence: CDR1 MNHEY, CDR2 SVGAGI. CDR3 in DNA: TGTGCCAGCAGTATACTGGGGGTTGGGGCAGATACGCAGTATTTT. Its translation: CASSILGVGADTQYF.

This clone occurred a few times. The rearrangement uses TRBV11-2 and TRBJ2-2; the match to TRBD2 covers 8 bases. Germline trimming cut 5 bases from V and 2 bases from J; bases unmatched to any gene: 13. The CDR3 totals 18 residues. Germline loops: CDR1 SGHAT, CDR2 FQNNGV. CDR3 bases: TGTGCCAGCAGCCCTTTCCCCAGCGGGGGAGCCAACACCGGGGAGCTGTTTTTT. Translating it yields CASSPFPSGGANTGELFF.

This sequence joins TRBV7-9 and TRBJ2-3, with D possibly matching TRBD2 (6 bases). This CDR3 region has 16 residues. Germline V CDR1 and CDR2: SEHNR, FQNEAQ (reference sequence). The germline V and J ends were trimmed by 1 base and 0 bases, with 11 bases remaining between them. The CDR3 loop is CASSLGGAPSTDTQYF. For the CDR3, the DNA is TGTGCCAGCAGCTTAGGCGGGGCCCCTAGCACAGATACGCAGTATTTT.

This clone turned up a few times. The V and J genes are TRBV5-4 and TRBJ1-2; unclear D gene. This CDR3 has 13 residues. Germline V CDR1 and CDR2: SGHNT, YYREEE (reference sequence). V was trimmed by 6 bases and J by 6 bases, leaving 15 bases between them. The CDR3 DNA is TGTGCCAGCACCCTTGCCTTCAACGATGGCTACACCTTC. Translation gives CASTLAFNDGYTF.

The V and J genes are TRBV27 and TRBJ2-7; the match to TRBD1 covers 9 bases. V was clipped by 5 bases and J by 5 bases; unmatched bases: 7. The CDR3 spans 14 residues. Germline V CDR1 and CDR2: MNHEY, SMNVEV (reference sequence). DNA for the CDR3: TGTGCCAGCAGTCCACAGGGGGCATTTCACGAGCAGTACTTC. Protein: CASSPQGAFHEQYF.

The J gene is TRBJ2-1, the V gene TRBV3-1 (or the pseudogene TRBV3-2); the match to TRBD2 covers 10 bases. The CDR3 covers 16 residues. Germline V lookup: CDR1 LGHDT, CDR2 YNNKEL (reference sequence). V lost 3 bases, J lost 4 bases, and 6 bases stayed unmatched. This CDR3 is CASSQQLAGLYNEQFF. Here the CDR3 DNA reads TGTGCCAGCAGCCAGCAACTAGCGGGGTTATACAATGAGCAGTTCTTC.

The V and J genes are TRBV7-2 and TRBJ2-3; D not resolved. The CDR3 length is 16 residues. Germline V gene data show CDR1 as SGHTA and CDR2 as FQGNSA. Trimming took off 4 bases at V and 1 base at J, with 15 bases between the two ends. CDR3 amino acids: CASSSHSAQRTDTQYF. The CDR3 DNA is TGTGCCAGCAGCTCCCATTCAGCCCAGCGCACAGATACGCAGTATTTT.

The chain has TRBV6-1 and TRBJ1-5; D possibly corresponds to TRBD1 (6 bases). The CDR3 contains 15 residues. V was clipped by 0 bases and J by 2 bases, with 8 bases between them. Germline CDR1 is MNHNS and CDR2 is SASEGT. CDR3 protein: CASSEAGAGNQPQHF. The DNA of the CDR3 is TGTGCCAGCAGTGAAGCGGGGGCAGGCAATCAGCCCCAGCATTTT.

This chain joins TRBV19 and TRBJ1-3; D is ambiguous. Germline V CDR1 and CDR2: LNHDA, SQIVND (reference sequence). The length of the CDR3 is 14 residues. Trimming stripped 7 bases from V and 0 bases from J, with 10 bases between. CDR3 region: CASTFRGSGNTIYF. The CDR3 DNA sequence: TGTGCCAGTACTTTTCGGGGCTCTGGAAACACCATATATTTT.

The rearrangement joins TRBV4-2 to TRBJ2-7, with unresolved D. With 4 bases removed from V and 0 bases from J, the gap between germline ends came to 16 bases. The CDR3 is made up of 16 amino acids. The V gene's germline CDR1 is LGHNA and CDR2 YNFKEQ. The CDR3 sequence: CASSLRTGEPSYEQYF. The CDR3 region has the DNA TGTGCCAGCAGCCTAAGGACGGGCGAACCCTCCTACGAGCAGTACTTC.

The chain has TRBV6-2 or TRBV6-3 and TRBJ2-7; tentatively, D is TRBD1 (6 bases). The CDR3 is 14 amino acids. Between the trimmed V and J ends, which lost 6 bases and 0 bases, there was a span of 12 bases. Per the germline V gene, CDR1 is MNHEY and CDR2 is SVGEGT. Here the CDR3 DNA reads TGTGCCAGCAGCCCGAGGGGGAGCTCCTACGAGCAGTACTTC. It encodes CASSPRGSSYEQYF.

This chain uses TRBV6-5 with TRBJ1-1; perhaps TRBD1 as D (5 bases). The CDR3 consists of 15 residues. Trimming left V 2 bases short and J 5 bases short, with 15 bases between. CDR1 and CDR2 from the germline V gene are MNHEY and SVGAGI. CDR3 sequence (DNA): TGTGCCAGCAGTTACGGGGGGGTTATAGGTACTGAAGCTTTCTTT. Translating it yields CASSYGGVIGTEAFF.

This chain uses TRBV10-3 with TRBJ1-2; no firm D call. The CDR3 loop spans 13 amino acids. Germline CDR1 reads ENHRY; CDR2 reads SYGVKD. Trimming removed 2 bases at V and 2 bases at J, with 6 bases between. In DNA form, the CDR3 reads TGTGCCATCAGTGAGCGGGCGAACTATGGCTACACCTTC. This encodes CAISERANYGYTF.

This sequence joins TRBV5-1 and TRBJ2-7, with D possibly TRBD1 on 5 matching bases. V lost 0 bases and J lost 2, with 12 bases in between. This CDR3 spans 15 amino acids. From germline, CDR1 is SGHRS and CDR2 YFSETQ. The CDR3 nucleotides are TGCGCCAGCAGCTTGGGTCGATGGACAACCTACGAGCAGTACTTC. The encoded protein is CASSLGRWTTYEQYF.

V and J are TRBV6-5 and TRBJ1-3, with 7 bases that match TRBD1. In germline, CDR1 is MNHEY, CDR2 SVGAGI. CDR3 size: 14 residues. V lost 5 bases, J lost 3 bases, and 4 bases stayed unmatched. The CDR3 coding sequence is TGTGCCAGCAGTAAAACAGGGGATGGAAACACCATATATTTT. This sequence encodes CASSKTGDGNTIYF.

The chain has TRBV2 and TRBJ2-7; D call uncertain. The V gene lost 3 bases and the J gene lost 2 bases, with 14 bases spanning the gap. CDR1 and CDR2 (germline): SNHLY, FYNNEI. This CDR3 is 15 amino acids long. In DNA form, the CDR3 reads TGTGCCAGCAGTGAGGTGAAAGTCCTAACCTACGAGCAGTACTTC. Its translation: CASSEVKVLTYEQYF.

CDR3 sequence reads: CASRGPNRDTQYF. CDR3 nucleotide sequence: TGTGCCAGCAGGGGCCCGAACCGAGATACGCAGTATTTT. The chain employs TRBV9 and TRBJ2-3; no clear D. V was cut by 5 bases and J by 5 bases, with 12 bases left in between. The CDR3 is 13 amino acids. Per the germline V gene, CDR1 is SGDLS and CDR2 is YYNGEE.

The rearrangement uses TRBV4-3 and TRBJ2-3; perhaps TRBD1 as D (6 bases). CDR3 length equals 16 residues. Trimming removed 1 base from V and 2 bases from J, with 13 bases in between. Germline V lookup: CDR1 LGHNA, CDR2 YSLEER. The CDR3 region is CASSQGGPGATDTQYF. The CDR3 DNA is TGCGCCAGCAGCCAAGGTGGTCCAGGGGCCACAGATACGCAGTATTTT.

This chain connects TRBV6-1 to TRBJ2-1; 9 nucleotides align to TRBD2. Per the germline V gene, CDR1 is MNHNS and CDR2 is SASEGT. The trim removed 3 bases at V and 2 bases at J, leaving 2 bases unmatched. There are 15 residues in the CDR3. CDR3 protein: CASSDLAGTYNEQFF. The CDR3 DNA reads TGTGCCAGCAGTGATCTAGCGGGGACCTACAATGAGCAGTTCTTC.

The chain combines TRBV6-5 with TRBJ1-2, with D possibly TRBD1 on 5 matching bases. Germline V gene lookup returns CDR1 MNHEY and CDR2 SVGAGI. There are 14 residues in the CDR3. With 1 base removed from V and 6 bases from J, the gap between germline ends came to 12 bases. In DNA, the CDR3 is TGTGCCAGCAGTTACTACGCAGGGAAGGATGGCTACACCTTC. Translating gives CASSYYAGKDGYTF.